The present T cell receptor (beta chain) was sequenced within a study of cytomegalovirus exposure and HLA in healthy donors. Study observations and caveats: The TCR clusters that emerged in the first cohort tended, a later analysis found, to co-occur in the 120 or so validation repertoires. There were around 160 TCR beta chains listed as cytomegalovirus-associated.

CDR3 length: 14 residues. Germline assignment: CDR1 LNHDA and CDR2 SQIVND (reference sequence). Trimming cost V 4 bases and J 6 bases; bases outside gene matches: 6. As regards this clone: The antigen remains unidentified.

Measured with immunoSEQ multiplex PCR; TCRdb has only the in-frame clones, and not every one. The sample includes approximately 90,000 clones, approximately 93% of them seen just once. The sequenced sample consisted of PBMCs. This chain joins TRBV19 and TRBJ1-5, with 7 bases fitting TRBD1. This clonotype was obtained from a woman in her twenties or thirties in good health and CMV-seropositive. The CDR3 loop reads CASSTPGGGQPQHF. The CDR3 nucleotides read TGTGCCAGTAGTACACCAGGGGGTGGTCAGCCCCAGCATTTT.